The rows below give T cell receptor beta chains drawn from one sample of a study of cytomegalovirus exposure and HLA in healthy donors. Measured with immunoSEQ multiplex PCR; TCRdb has only the in-frame clones, and not every one. The sample carries 200,000 or so clones, around 86% recorded once. Material: PBMCs. Receptors were obtained from a woman under 30 in good health and CMV-seropositive. The CDR3 runs from the conserved cysteine through the conserved F or W. D genes are given only for firm matches. Part of the rows lack a size; the others show once, few, many or a class for expanded clones.

v_call	j_call	d_call	clone_size	cdr3_aa	cdr3_nt
TRBV2	TRBJ2-3	TRBD2	.	CANKGTSGMTDTQYF	TGTGCCAACAAAGGGACTAGCGGGATGACAGATACGCAGTATTTT
TRBV19	TRBJ2-1	.	.	CASSLYGGNEQFF	TGTGCCAGTAGTCTTTACGGGGGAAATGAGCAGTTCTTC
TRBV5-1	TRBJ1-2	TRBD1	.	CASSQTGQAAYGYTF	TGCGCCAGCAGCCAAACCGGACAGGCTGCCTATGGCTACACCTTC
TRBV5-4	TRBJ2-1	TRBD2	.	CASSFRGGDEQFF	TGTGCCAGCAGCTTTCGTGGGGGGGATGAGCAGTTCTTC
TRBV7-6	TRBJ2-7	.	.	CASSPRGAPEQYF	TGTGCCAGCAGCCCCCGGGGGGCCCCCGAGCAGTACTTC
TRBV7-3	TRBJ1-2	TRBD1	once	CASSRDSRYGYTF	TGTGCCAGCAGCCGGGACAGCCGCTATGGCTACACCTTC
TRBV4-1	TRBJ2-1	TRBD1	few	CASSPRTGYPNEQFF	TGCGCCAGCAGCCCGCGGACAGGGTACCCCAATGAGCAGTTCTTC
TRBV18	TRBJ1-1	.	.	CASSPTQGGAEAFF	TGTGCCAGCTCACCGACGCAGGGCGGGGCTGAAGCTTTCTTT
TRBV15	TRBJ2-2	TRBD2	few	CATSRGTSGNTGELFF	TGTGCCACCAGCAGAGGGACTAGCGGGAACACCGGGGAGCTGTTTTTT
TRBV2	TRBJ1-1	.	.	CASKKLTGGNTEAFF	TGTGCCAGCAAGAAGCTGACAGGTGGGAACACTGAAGCTTTCTTT
TRBV23-1	TRBJ2-7	TRBD1	few	CASSPRTGGRYEQYF	TGCGCCAGCAGTCCTAGAACAGGGGGACGTTACGAGCAGTACTTC
TRBV30	TRBJ2-7	TRBD2	.	CAWSLAGAEQYF	TGTGCCTGGTCTCTAGCGGGTGCGGAGCAGTACTTC
TRBV5-1	TRBJ2-1	.	.	CASTWDSKGSEQFF	TGCGCCAGCACCTGGGACTCCAAGGGGAGCGAGCAGTTCTTC
TRBV28	TRBJ1-2	.	once	CASSGTGFVVGYTF	TGTGCCAGCAGTGGAACAGGGTTCGTCGTCGGCTACACCTTC
TRBV6-5	TRBJ2-7	.	.	CASSRTSGAEGEQYF	TGTGCCAGCAGCCGTACCTCAGGGGCCGAAGGTGAGCAGTACTTC
TRBV30	TRBJ1-2	.	.	CAWSFTRVGYTF	TGTGCCTGGAGTTTCACCAGGGTTGGCTACACCTTC
TRBV5-4	TRBJ2-2	.	.	CASTPETGELFF	TGTGCCAGCACCCCCGAGACCGGGGAGCTGTTTTTT
TRBV12-5	TRBJ2-7	TRBD1	.	CASGLVVGGRDEQYF	TGTGCTAGTGGTTTGGTAGTAGGGGGCCGCGACGAGCAGTACTTC